Below are 15 T cell receptor beta chains sequenced from a single sample in a study of shared clonotypes between healthy human individuals. Clones were read by immunoSEQ multiplex PCR, and TCRdb kept only the in-frame ones, dropping some. The sample has millions of clones, about 93% seen once. CD45RO-negative, CCR7-positively selected cells formed the naive CD8 fraction, excluding terminally differentiated effector memory CD45RA+ cells. The specimen was naive CD8+ T cells from PBMCs. The source is a man aged 18 to 30 in good health. Some clones in this sample may be carry-over from other donors' samples.

The chain carries TRBV6-6 and TRBJ2-7, with D possibly TRBD1 on 6 matching bases. Trimming removed 0 bases at V and 1 base at J, with 10 bases between. CDR1 is MNHNY, CDR2 SVGAGI, per germline (reference sequence). This CDR3 region has 15 residues. CDR3 sequence (DNA): TGTGCCAGCAGTTACTCGGACAGCCATTCCTACGAGCAGTACTTC. Its protein product is CASSYSDSHSYEQYF.

The J gene is TRBJ2-7, the V gene TRBV28; D perhaps matches TRBD2 (5 bases). Trimming removed 6 bases from V and 2 bases from J, with 20 bases in between. From germline, CDR1 is MDHEN and CDR2 SYDVKM. The CDR3 covers 16 residues. CDR3 in DNA: TGTGCCAGCAGCCCGGGGTGGGCAGGTGTCACCTACGAGCAGTACTTC. This sequence encodes CASSPGWAGVTYEQYF.

The chain has TRBV27 and TRBJ1-4; D remains ambiguous. Per germline, CDR1 MNHEY and CDR2 SMNVEV (reference sequence). The length of the CDR3 is 16 residues. Between the trimmed V and J ends, which lost 1 base and 2 bases, there was a span of 11 bases. The CDR3 region has the DNA TGTGCCAGCAGTTTATATCGTAGAGGGACTAATGAAAAACTGTTTTTT. Protein product: CASSLYRRGTNEKLFF.

The gene calls are TRBV28 and TRBJ2-3; no clear D gene. Looked up from germline, CDR1 is MDHEN and CDR2 is SYDVKM. This CDR3 has 13 amino acids. The V gene lost 4 bases and the J gene lost 2 bases, with 7 bases spanning the gap. The CDR3, as DNA: TGTGCCAGCAGTTCTCTAACCACAGATACGCAGTATTTT. Protein sequence: CASSSLTTDTQYF.

This chain joins TRBV2 and TRBJ1-2; D may be TRBD1 (5 bases). Trimming cost V 0 bases and J 6 bases, with 14 bases left between them. CDR3 size: 15 residues. Germline V gene data show CDR1 as SNHLY and CDR2 as FYNNEI. The chain's CDR3 is CASSEALIQADGYTF. In DNA, the CDR3 is TGTGCCAGCAGTGAAGCGCTTATACAGGCCGATGGCTACACCTTC.

A single count supports this clone. This chain uses TRBV7-2 with TRBJ2-1, with D uncertain. CDR3 length equals 16 residues. Looked up from germline, CDR1 is SGHTA and CDR2 is FQGNSA. Deletions cut 2 bases from V and 7 bases from J, with 18 bases between. CDR3 nucleotide sequence: TGTGCCAGCAGCTTACCCTCTAGATGGTTGCTTAATGAGCAGTTCTTC. Translating gives CASSLPSRWLLNEQFF.

Concerning this clone itself: The identical CDR3 is also encoded by other nucleotide sequences in the sample. The gene calls are TRBV28 and TRBJ2-2, with D possibly matching TRBD2 (6 bases). Trimming shortened V by 5 bases and J by 4 bases, and 11 bases separated the two germline ends. The germline CDR1 and CDR2 sequences are MDHEN and SYDVKM. This CDR3 is 14 amino acids long. This chain's CDR3 is CASSPLGGTGELFF. The CDR3 nucleotides read TGTGCCAGCAGTCCCCTCGGGGGCACCGGGGAGCTGTTTTTT.

The chain is built from TRBV14 and TRBJ2-7, with 13 positions matching TRBD2. This CDR3 contains 15 residues. In germline, CDR1 is SGHDN, CDR2 FVKESK. Trimming removed 3 bases from V and 5 bases from J; junction bases left unmatched: 4. CDR3: CASSHGTSGIDEQYF. CDR3 in DNA: TGTGCCAGCAGCCACGGGACTAGCGGGATTGACGAGCAGTACTTC.

This chain uses TRBV6-5 with TRBJ2-6; 9 bases line up with TRBD1. Germline CDR1 MNHEY, CDR2 SVGAGI. The trim removed 6 bases at V and 13 bases at J, leaving 7 bases unmatched. CDR3 length equals 13 residues. The CDR3 protein is CASSPGQGRVLTF. DNA for the CDR3: TGTGCCAGCAGCCCGGGACAGGGTAGGGTCCTGACTTTC.

The chain joins TRBV7-9 to TRBJ2-3; TRBD1 agrees at 7 bases. The V gene end was trimmed by 2 bases and the J gene end by 5 bases; junction bases not matched to a gene: 7. From germline, CDR1 is SEHNR and CDR2 FQNEAQ (reference sequence). The length of the CDR3 is 15 residues. The chain's CDR3 is CASSLLQGTLDTQYF. CDR3 nucleotides: TGTGCCAGCAGCTTATTACAGGGGACGTTAGATACGCAGTATTTT.

Concerning this clone: Other DNA variants within this sample encode the same CDR3. This chain connects TRBV9 to TRBJ1-2; tentatively, D is TRBD1 (6 bases). There are 14 residues in the CDR3. V was pared by 0 bases and J by 1 base, with 7 bases between. Germline V CDR1 and CDR2: SGDLS, YYNGEE. The CDR3 coding sequence is TGTGCCAGCAGCGTAGGAGGGGGTAACTATGGCTACACCTTC. Protein product: CASSVGGGNYGYTF.

The chain joins TRBV5-1 to TRBJ2-7, with a tentative D call TRBD2 (6 bases). This CDR3 contains 16 residues. V gave up 6 bases and J gave up 0 bases, with 19 bases separating them. CDR1 SGHRS and CDR2 YFSETQ come from the germline V gene. The CDR3 protein is CASMGFGAGSSYEQYF. The CDR3 nucleotides are TGCGCCAGCATGGGTTTCGGTGCGGGGAGCTCCTACGAGCAGTACTTC.

V is TRBV18 and J is TRBJ1-1; D uncertain. The V gene lost 5 bases and the J gene lost 3 bases, with 16 bases spanning the gap. This CDR3 has 15 residues. Germline V gives CDR1 KGHSH, CDR2 LQKENI. The CDR3 sequence: CASSSGDTGDTEAFF. DNA for the CDR3: TGTGCCAGCTCATCGGGAGACACCGGAGACACTGAAGCTTTCTTT.

This clone was detected once. V is TRBV27 and J is TRBJ2-1; unclear D gene. This CDR3 has 13 residues. Germline CDR1 reads MNHEY; CDR2 reads SMNVEV (reference sequence). Trimming took 6 bases from V and 8 from J, leaving 14 bases between them. The CDR3 spells CASSGAGSHEQFF. In DNA, the CDR3 is TGTGCCAGCAGCGGAGCTGGAAGCCATGAGCAGTTCTTC.

The rearrangement links TRBV11-2 to TRBJ2-5; no firm D call. Germline V gives CDR1 SGHAT, CDR2 FQNNGV. The V end was cut by 1 base, the J end by 5 bases, with 11 bases between. CDR3 length: 14 residues. CDR3 loop: CASSLAHGSETQYF. CDR3 DNA sequence: TGTGCCAGCAGCTTAGCCCATGGGTCGGAGACCCAGTACTTC.